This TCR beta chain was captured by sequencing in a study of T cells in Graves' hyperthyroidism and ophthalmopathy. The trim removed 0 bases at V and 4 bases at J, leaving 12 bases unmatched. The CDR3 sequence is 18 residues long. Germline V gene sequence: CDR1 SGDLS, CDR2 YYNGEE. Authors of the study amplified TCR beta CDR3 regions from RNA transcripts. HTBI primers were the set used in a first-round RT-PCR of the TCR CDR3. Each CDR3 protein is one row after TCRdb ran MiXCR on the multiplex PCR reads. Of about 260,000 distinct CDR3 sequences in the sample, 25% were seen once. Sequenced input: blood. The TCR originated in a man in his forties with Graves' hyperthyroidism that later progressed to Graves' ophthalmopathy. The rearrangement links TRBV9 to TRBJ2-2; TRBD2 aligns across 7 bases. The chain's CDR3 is CASSVGWGGAVSTGELFF. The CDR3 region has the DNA TGTGCCAGCAGCGTAGGTTGGGGGGGAGCGGTCAGCACCGGGGAGCTGTTTTTT.